The 31 T cell receptor beta chains below come from one sample, sequenced in a study of T cell responses to AZD1222 COVID-19 vaccine. Libraries were prepared by immunoSEQ multiplex PCR; TCRdb keeps only in-frame clonotypes and omits some of them. The profile shows approximately 84,000 clones, approximately 85% of them singletons. The specimen was peripheral blood, collected 28 days after the second AZD1222 dose. The receptors were gathered from an adult who received the AZD1222 COVID-19 vaccine.

V is TRBV9 and J is TRBJ1-2; TRBD1 aligns across 10 bases. The J segment lost 4 bases and the V segment lost 3 bases, leaving 6 bases of the junction unmatched. The CDR3 spans 15 residues. Germline-derived CDR1 and CDR2 are SGDLS and YYNGEE. CDR3 nucleotides: TGTGCCAGCAGCGCCGGGACAGGGGACCTCTATGGCTACACCTTC. Translation: CASSAGTGDLYGYTF. The full variable domain, its missing parts supplied by reference TRBV9 and TRBJ1-2, is DSGVTQTPKHLITATGQRVTLRCSPRSGDLSVYWYQQSLDQGLQFLIQYYNGEERAKGNILERFSAQQFPDLHSELNLSSLELGDSALYFCASSAGTGDLYGYTFGSGTRLTVV.

V usage is TRBV6-5 and J usage is TRBJ1-4, with D perhaps TRBD1 (5 bases). This CDR3 comprises 15 residues. Trimming cost V 6 bases and J 0 bases, with 11 bases left between them. Germline CDR1 reads MNHEY; CDR2 reads SVGAGI. The CDR3 sequence: CASRKGYTTNEKLFF. Here the CDR3 DNA reads TGTGCCAGCAGAAAGGGGTACACAACTAATGAAAAACTGTTTTTT.

The genes are TRBV5-1 and TRBJ2-1; D unclear. V was shortened by 1 base and J by 3 bases, with 14 bases between the two germline ends. The CDR3 is made up of 16 amino acids. The germline CDR1 and CDR2 sequences are SGHRS and YFSETQ. For the CDR3, the DNA is TGCGCCAGCAGCTTGTGGGGTCAGGACCTCTACAATGAGCAGTTCTTC. Protein: CASSLWGQDLYNEQFF. Full variable domain (missing parts from reference TRBV5-1 and TRBJ2-1): KAGVTQTPRYLIKTRGQQVTLSCSPISGHRSVSWYQQTPGQGLQFLFEYFSETQRNKGNFPGRFSGRQFSNSRSEMNVSTLELGDSALYLCASSLWGQDLYNEQFFGPGTRLTVL.

This chain joins TRBV5-6 and TRBJ1-6, with D uncertain. Trimming took 2 bases from V and 7 from J, leaving 13 bases between them. Germline assignment: CDR1 SGHDT and CDR2 YYEEEE. The CDR3 loop spans 15 amino acids. The CDR3: CASSLDQVPNSPLHF. The CDR3, as DNA: TGTGCCAGCAGCTTAGACCAGGTCCCAAATTCACCCCTCCACTTT.

This clone was counted only a few times. The gene calls are TRBV18 and TRBJ1-1; D unresolved. Trimming removed 5 bases from V and 3 bases from J, with 10 bases in between. This CDR3 has 13 amino acids. Looked up from germline, CDR1 is KGHSH and CDR2 is LQKENI. CDR3 amino acids: CASSSDRYTEAFF. The CDR3 DNA is TGTGCCAGCTCATCCGACCGTTACACTGAAGCTTTCTTT.

The chain combines TRBV5-1 with TRBJ2-7; the match to TRBD1 covers 8 bases. V lost 2 bases to trimming and J lost 6 bases; unmatched junction nucleotides: 1. Germline loops: CDR1 SGHRS, CDR2 YFSETQ. The CDR3 sequence is 12 residues long. Written as DNA, the CDR3 is TGCGCCAGCAGCTTCACAGGGGGCGAGCAGTACTTC. Residues: CASSFTGGEQYF.

This rearrangement joins TRBV9 to TRBJ1-6; 7 bases align to TRBD1. J gave up 6 bases and V 3 bases, and 6 bases lay outside the gene matches. The CDR3 runs to 15 residues. CDR1 is SGDLS and CDR2 is YYNGEE in the germline V gene. In DNA form, the CDR3 reads TGTGCCAGCAGCGCTGGGACAGCCGGTAATTCACCCCTCCACTTT. Its protein is CASSAGTAGNSPLHF. Combining the CDR3 with reference TRBV9 and TRBJ1-6 gives the whole variable domain DSGVTQTPKHLITATGQRVTLRCSPRSGDLSVYWYQQSLDQGLQFLIQYYNGEERAKGNILERFSAQQFPDLHSELNLSSLELGDSALYFCASSAGTAGNSPLHFGNGTRLTVT.

The chain carries TRBV7-6 and TRBJ2-5, with 9 bases identical to TRBD2. V dropped 4 bases and J dropped 5; count of bases not matched to a gene: 5. The CDR3 is 14 residues long. Germline loops: CDR1 SGHVS, CDR2 FNYEAQ. The CDR3 DNA reads as TGTGCCAGCAGCTCCATAGCGGGGGAGGAGACCCAGTACTTC. Its translation is CASSSIAGEETQYF.

The chain carries TRBV7-9 and TRBJ1-1, with a tentative D call TRBD1 (6 bases). Germline V lookup: CDR1 SEHNR, CDR2 FQNEAQ (reference sequence). Trimming cost V 0 bases and J 3 bases, with 23 bases left between them. The CDR3 has 19 residues. CDR3 bases: TGTGCCAGCAGCTTAGCACGAACGGGTAACAGGGTTGGTGACACTGAAGCTTTCTTT. Its protein is CASSLARTGNRVGDTEAFF. Using reference TRBV7-9 and TRBJ1-1 for the parts outside the CDR3, the full variable domain is DTGVSQNPRHKITKRGQNVTFRCDPISEHNRLYWYRQTLGQGPEFLTYFQNEAQLEKSRLLSDRFSAERPKGSFSTLEIQRTEQGDSAMYLCASSLARTGNRVGDTEAFFGQGTRLTVV.

The chain couples TRBV11-2 to TRBJ1-5, with D perhaps TRBD1 (5 bases). The germline gives CDR1 SGHAT, CDR2 FQNNGV. With 0 bases removed from V and 5 bases from J, the gap between germline ends came to 14 bases. This CDR3 comprises 16 residues. CDR3 loop: CASSLDGGPGDQPQHF. Here the CDR3 DNA reads TGTGCCAGCAGCTTAGATGGGGGACCGGGGGATCAGCCCCAGCATTTT.

This clone has a handful of counts. The genes are TRBV28 and TRBJ1-5; possible D gene TRBD1, 5 bases. CDR1 and CDR2 from the germline V gene are MDHEN and SYDVKM. There are 15 residues in the CDR3. With 5 bases removed from V and 2 bases from J, the gap between germline ends came to 13 bases. The CDR3 DNA reads as TGTGCCAGCAGTCGCCTTGCGGGGGGCAATCAGCCCCAGCATTTT. Its protein product is CASSRLAGGNQPQHF.

The chain combines TRBV10-3 with TRBJ1-1; D not resolved. The CDR3 loop spans 12 amino acids. From germline, CDR1 is ENHRY and CDR2 SYGVKD. Deletions cut 3 bases from V and 11 bases from J, with 13 bases between. The CDR3 nucleotides are TGTGCCATCAGTGATTTAGCGGGGTCGGCTTTCTTT. Translation: CAISDLAGSAFF.

The gene calls are TRBV10-3 and TRBJ1-3, with D unresolved. The CDR3 is 16 residues long. Trimming pared 3 bases from V and 0 bases from J, leaving 12 bases between. Germline assignment: CDR1 ENHRY and CDR2 SYGVKD. The CDR3 DNA is TGTGCCATCAGTGATTCGGTGCGGAGCTCTGGAAACACCATATATTTT. Translated, it gives CAISDSVRSSGNTIYF.

The J gene is TRBJ1-4, the V gene TRBV15, with 9 bases fitting TRBD1. Per germline, CDR1 LNHNV and CDR2 YYDKDF (reference sequence). The CDR3 is 15 amino acids. J gave up 6 bases and V 5 bases, and 7 bases lay outside the gene matches. In DNA, the CDR3 is TGTGCCACCAGCCGCCGGGACAGGGAGGATGAAAAACTGTTTTTT. Translation gives CATSRRDREDEKLFF.

This clone has only a few counts. CDR3 loop: CASSLTGQATDTQYF. The CDR3 nucleotides read TGTGCCAGCAGTTTAACCGGACAGGCTACAGATACGCAGTATTTT. The rearrangement uses TRBV28 and TRBJ2-3, with 7 bases matching TRBD1. This CDR3 spans 15 amino acids. The germline CDR1 and CDR2 sequences are MDHEN and SYDVKM. Trimming removed 2 bases from V and 3 bases from J; junction bases left unmatched: 5.

This chain connects TRBV27 to TRBJ2-3; D gene uncertain. V was pared by 2 bases and J by 8 bases, with 11 bases between. There are 13 residues in the CDR3. From germline, CDR1 is MNHEY and CDR2 SMNVEV (reference sequence). In DNA, the CDR3 is TGTGCCAGCAGTTTAGGCGCAGTGGGTACGCAGTATTTT. Protein product: CASSLGAVGTQYF.

The chain joins TRBV10-2 to TRBJ2-7; D might be TRBD1 (6 bases). The V end lost 6 bases, the J end lost 2 bases, and 11 bases lay between the germline ends. Germline V CDR1 and CDR2: WSHSY, SAAADI. The CDR3 contains 13 residues. As DNA, the CDR3 is TGCGCCAGCAGCCAGGACAGAGCCTACGAGCAGTACTTC. Its protein product is CASSQDRAYEQYF.

The V call is TRBV18, the J call TRBJ1-4; 9 bases map to TRBD1. Germline loops: CDR1 KGHSH, CDR2 LQKENI. This CDR3 is built from 14 residues. V dropped 2 bases and J dropped 10; count of bases not matched to a gene: 5. The CDR3: CASSPGDRVGKLFF. DNA for the CDR3: TGTGCCAGCTCACCAGGGGACAGGGTTGGAAAACTGTTTTTT.

The chain employs TRBV6-5 and TRBJ2-3; 7 bases agree with TRBD2. The V gene's germline CDR1 is MNHEY and CDR2 SVGAGI. The CDR3 contains 15 residues. V gave up 10 bases and J gave up 0 bases; unmatched junction bases: 10. The DNA of the CDR3 is TGTGCCACTGCCGGGCGGGGGTTTAGCACAGATACGCAGTATTTT. It codes for CATAGRGFSTDTQYF.

V is TRBV4-2 and J is TRBJ2-3; D not resolved. V lost 4 bases, J lost 1 base, and 3 bases lay in between. The CDR3 sequence is 12 residues long. Germline lookup yields CDR1 LGHNA and CDR2 YNFKEQ. In DNA, the CDR3 is TGTGCCAGCAGCCCCGGCACAGATACGCAGTATTTT. Protein sequence: CASSPGTDTQYF.

This clone was seen just once. The chain combines TRBV21-1 with TRBJ2-7; the table's TRBD2 call for D was not verified on the DNA. TRBV21-1 is a known pseudogene. This CDR3 is 17 amino acids long. The CDR3 nucleotides are TGTGCCAGCAGGGAAAAGCTAGAGGGTGGAAAGTACTACGAGCAGTACTTC. This sequence encodes CASREKLEGGKYYEQYF.

Notes on this clone: In the same sample, other DNA sequences code for this CDR3. This chain links TRBV7-9 with TRBJ2-5; D call uncertain. This CDR3 contains 12 residues. The germline CDR1 and CDR2 sequences are SEHNR and FQNEAQ (reference sequence). V gave up 1 base and J gave up 5 bases, with 5 bases separating them. The CDR3 spells CASSLVGETQYF. The CDR3 DNA reads TGTGCCAGCAGCTTAGTGGGTGAGACCCAGTACTTC.

The chain combines TRBV7-8 with TRBJ2-3, with TRBD2 matching 10 bases. This CDR3 has 17 residues. Germline lookup yields CDR1 SGHVS and CDR2 FQNEAQ. J gave up 4 bases and V 7 bases, and 14 bases lay outside the gene matches. The CDR3 loop is CASTSKRGGFESDTQYF. The CDR3 DNA follows: TGTGCCAGCACCTCCAAGCGGGGGGGCTTTGAGTCAGATACGCAGTATTTT.

In DNA form, the CDR3 reads TGTGCCAGCAGTTACTCGTTTCGCGTCCCCGGGGAGCTGTTTTTT. Translating gives CASSYSFRVPGELFF. The genes are TRBV6-2 or TRBV6-3 and TRBJ2-2; no reliable D call. CDR3 length: 15 residues. V was trimmed by 0 bases and J by 6 bases, leaving 11 bases between them. Per the germline V gene, CDR1 is MNHEY and CDR2 is SVGEGT.

The chain is built from TRBV20-1 and TRBJ2-7; D unclear. Looked up from germline, CDR1 is DFQATT and CDR2 is SNEGSKA (reference sequence). The V gene lost 6 bases and the J gene lost 7 bases, with 13 bases spanning the gap. The CDR3 runs to 11 residues. The CDR3 here is CSARFTQEQYF. The CDR3 nucleotides read TGCAGTGCCCGATTTACGCAGGAGCAGTACTTC.

The chain links TRBV7-8 to TRBJ2-6; a weak D match, TRBD1 (6 bases). V lost 6 bases, J lost 0 bases, and 15 bases lay in between. Germline V gives CDR1 SGHVS, CDR2 FQNEAQ. The CDR3 is made up of 17 amino acids. CDR3 residues: CASRSGEPNSGANVLTF. As DNA, the CDR3 is TGTGCCAGCAGGTCAGGGGAACCGAACTCTGGGGCCAACGTCCTGACTTTC.

CDR3 sequence reads: CASSPGTTNEKLFF. The CDR3 nucleotides are TGTGCCAGCAGCCCGGGCACAACTAATGAAAAACTGTTTTTT. The chain joins TRBV6-5 to TRBJ1-4; no clear D gene. With 6 bases removed from V and 0 bases from J, the gap between germline ends came to 8 bases. This CDR3 contains 14 residues. Germline V gene data show CDR1 as MNHEY and CDR2 as SVGAGI.

The chain recombines TRBV4-1 with TRBJ2-1; the D is unclear. Germline-derived CDR1 and CDR2 are MGHRA and YSYEKL. The CDR3 extends over 14 amino acids. The V end was cut by 0 bases, the J end by 10 bases, with 13 bases between. CDR3 protein: CASSQESRQREQFF. The DNA of the CDR3 is TGCGCCAGCAGCCAAGAAAGTCGGCAGAGGGAGCAGTTCTTC.

V gene TRBV3-1 (or the pseudogene TRBV3-2) combines with J gene TRBJ2-1; D possibly corresponds to TRBD1 (5 bases). V was shortened by 2 bases and J by 13 bases, with 18 bases between the two germline ends. The length of the CDR3 is 14 residues. Germline V lookup: CDR1 LGHDT, CDR2 YNNKEL (reference sequence). In DNA, the CDR3 is TGTGCCAGCAGCCAACTCGACCAAACAGGCTTACAGTTCTTC. Translated: CASSQLDQTGLQFF.

The rearrangement links TRBV7-9 to TRBJ2-3; possible D gene TRBD2, 6 bases. The germline V gene has CDR1 SEHNR and CDR2 FQNEAQ (reference sequence). V lost 5 bases and J lost 5, with 17 bases in between. The CDR3 contains 15 residues. The CDR3 nucleotides are TGTGCCAGCAGCGTGTTGGGTAGCGGCCTAGATACGCAGTATTTT. It translates to CASSVLGSGLDTQYF.

The chain employs TRBV19 and TRBJ1-6; possibly TRBD1 for D (5 bases). The CDR3 has 13 residues. Germline values: CDR1 LNHDA, CDR2 SQIVND (reference sequence). The V gene lost 7 bases and the J gene lost 7 bases, with 11 bases spanning the gap. The chain's CDR3 is CASMGRGNSPLHF. CDR3 nucleotides: TGTGCCAGTATGGGCCGGGGCAATTCACCCCTCCACTTT.